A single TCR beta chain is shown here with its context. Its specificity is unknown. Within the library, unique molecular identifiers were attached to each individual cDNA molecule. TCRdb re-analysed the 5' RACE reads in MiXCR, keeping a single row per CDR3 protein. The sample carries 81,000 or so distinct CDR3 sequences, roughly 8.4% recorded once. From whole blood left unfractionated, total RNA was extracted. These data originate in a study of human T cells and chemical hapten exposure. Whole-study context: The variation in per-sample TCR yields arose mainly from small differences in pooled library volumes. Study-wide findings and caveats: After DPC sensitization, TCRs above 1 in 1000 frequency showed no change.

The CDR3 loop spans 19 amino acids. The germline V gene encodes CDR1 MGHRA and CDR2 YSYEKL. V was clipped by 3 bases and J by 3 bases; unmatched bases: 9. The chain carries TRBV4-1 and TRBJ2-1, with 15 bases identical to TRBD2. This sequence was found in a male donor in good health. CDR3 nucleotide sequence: TGCGCCAGCAGCCACCTAGGACTAGCGGGGGGGCCAATCTACAATGAGCAGTTCTTC. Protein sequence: CASSHLGLAGGPIYNEQFF.